This TCR beta chain was documented in a study of T cells in Graves' hyperthyroidism and ophthalmopathy. Whole-study results and caveats: Appearing also in blood were most of the thyroid clonotypes expanded above 0.001.

As regards this clonotype: Its target is not known.

Amplification yielded TCR beta CDR3 regions, with RNA transcripts as the source. HTBI primers were used for first-round RT-PCR of the TCR CDR3. TCRdb re-called the multiplex PCR reads through MiXCR, storing one row per CDR3 protein. The sample records 650,000 to 750,000 distinct CDR3 sequences, approximately 15% being singletons. In patients aged 18 to 65, hyperthyroidism was newly diagnosed, with duration under 2 months. For the diagnoses, clinical symptoms, serum thyroxine and TRAb, thyroid ultrasound and orbital computed tomography were used. The PBMCs studied were ones that came from about 10 ml fresh peripheral blood. This CDR3 spans 14 amino acids. Trimming took off 7 bases at V and 9 bases at J, with 19 bases between the two ends.

The source material was blood. The TCR sequence derives from a woman between 18 and 30 years old with Graves' hyperthyroidism. The chain employs TRBV12-3 or TRBV12-4 and TRBJ2-1; maybe TRBD2 (6 bases). The CDR3 reads CASNPGLAFREQFF. In nucleotides, the CDR3 is TGTGCCAGCAATCCGGGACTGGCTTTTCGTGAGCAGTTCTTC.